The 5 T cell receptor beta chains below all came from one sample that was sequenced in a study of T cell changes during pregnancy in multiple sclerosis. TCRdb keeps only in-frame clones here, not all; method: immunoSEQ multiplex PCR. The sample holds more than 55,000 clones, roughly 88% seen once. The sample in question was peripheral blood, obtained in the third trimester of pregnancy. These TCRs come from a female donor in good health, enrolled as a control in a pregnancy study.

The rearrangement uses TRBV18 and TRBJ2-5; D is perhaps TRBD1 (6 bases). Germline V gene lookup returns CDR1 KGHSH and CDR2 LQKENI. With 4 bases removed from V and 7 bases from J, the gap between germline ends came to 13 bases. This CDR3 contains 13 residues. The chain's CDR3 is CASSRGQTGTQYF. The DNA of the CDR3 is TGTGCCAGCTCACGAGGACAGACGGGGACCCAGTACTTC.

Points on this clone: Relative to the germline gene, one junction end is altered; a read error may explain this. The gene calls are TRBV9 and TRBJ2-1; 11 nucleotides match TRBD2. This CDR3 contains 12 residues. CDR1 SGDLS and CDR2 YYNGEE come from the germline V gene. This chain's CDR3 is CASSVTSGKSVF. CDR3 in DNA: TGTGCCAGCAGCGTGACTAGCGGGAAGTCGGTCTTC.

The CDR3 nucleotides read TGTGCCACCCGAGGGAGGACAGGGGGCGGTATCTACAATGAGCAGTTCTTC. Protein product: CATRGRTGGGIYNEQFF. V gene TRBV19 combines with J gene TRBJ2-1, with 11 bases aligning to TRBD1. The germline V gene has CDR1 LNHDA and CDR2 SQIVND (reference sequence). The CDR3 spans 17 residues. V trimming: 10 bases; J trimming: 3 bases; junction bases outside the gene matches: 14.

This clone appeared once. The rearrangement links TRBV7-2 to TRBJ2-6, with 9 positions matching TRBD2. CDR1 is SGHTA, CDR2 FQGNSA, per germline. The CDR3 consists of 18 residues. The V and J ends lost 5 bases and 2 bases, in that order; junction bases with no gene match: 10. The CDR3 bases are TGTGCCAGCAGCATTACTAGCGGGCGCGGCCCTGGGGCCAACGTCCTGACTTTC. It codes for CASSITSGRGPGANVLTF.

The gene calls are TRBV7-2 and TRBJ2-7; perhaps TRBD1 as D (6 bases). Trimming removed 2 bases from V and 2 bases from J, with 7 bases in between. The V gene's germline CDR1 is SGHTA and CDR2 FQGNSA. CDR3 length equals 13 residues. The CDR3 spells CASSLQGTYEQYF. The CDR3 DNA reads as TGTGCCAGCAGCTTACAGGGGACCTACGAGCAGTACTTC.